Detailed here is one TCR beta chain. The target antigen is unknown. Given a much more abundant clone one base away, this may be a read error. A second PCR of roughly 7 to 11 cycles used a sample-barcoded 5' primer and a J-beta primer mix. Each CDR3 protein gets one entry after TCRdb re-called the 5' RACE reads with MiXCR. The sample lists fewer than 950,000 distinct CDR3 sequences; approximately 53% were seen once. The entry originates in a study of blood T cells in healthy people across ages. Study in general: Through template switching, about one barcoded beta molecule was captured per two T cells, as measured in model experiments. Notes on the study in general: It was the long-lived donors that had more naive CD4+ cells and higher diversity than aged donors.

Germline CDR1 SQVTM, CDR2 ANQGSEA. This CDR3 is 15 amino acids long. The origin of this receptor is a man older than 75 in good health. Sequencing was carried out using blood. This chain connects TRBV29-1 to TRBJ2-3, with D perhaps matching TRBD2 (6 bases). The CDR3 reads CSVKRERGSTDAQYF. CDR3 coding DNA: TGCAGCGTTAAACGGGAGAGAGGGTCCACAGATGCGCAGTATTTT.